The sample holds many counts of the clone carrying this T cell receptor (beta chain). The antigen is unknown. These data come from a study of blood T cells in healthy people across ages. Sample-barcoded 5' priming and a J-beta primer mix drove a second PCR of 7 to 11 cycles. TCRdb fed the 5' RACE reads into MiXCR, producing one record per CDR3 protein. The sample has some 700,000 distinct CDR3 sequences, 43% seen once; the top ten hold about 20%. Study findings and constraints: It was found that TCR beta diversity correlated strongly with the percentage of naive T cells.

The V and J ends lost 0 bases and 1 base, in that order; junction bases with no gene match: 2. There are 15 residues in the CDR3. Germline CDR1 is SGHRS and CDR2 is YFSETQ. The V gene is TRBV5-1, the J gene TRBJ2-3; TRBD1 agrees at 7 bases. The material sequenced was blood. The source is an older woman in good health. CDR3 sequence: CASSLGDRRTDTQYF. CDR3 nucleotide sequence: TGCGCCAGCAGCTTGGGGGACAGACGCACAGATACGCAGTATTTT.